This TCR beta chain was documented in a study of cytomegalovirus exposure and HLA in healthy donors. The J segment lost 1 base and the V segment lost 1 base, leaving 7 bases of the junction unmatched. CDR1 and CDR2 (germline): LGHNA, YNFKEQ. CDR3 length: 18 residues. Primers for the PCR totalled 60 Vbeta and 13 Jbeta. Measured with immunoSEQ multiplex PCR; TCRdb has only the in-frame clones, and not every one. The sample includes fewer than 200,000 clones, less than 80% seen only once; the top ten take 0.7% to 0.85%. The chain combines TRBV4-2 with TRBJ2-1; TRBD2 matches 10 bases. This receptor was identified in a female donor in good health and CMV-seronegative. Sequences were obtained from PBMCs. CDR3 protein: CASSQGLAGAPSYNEQFF. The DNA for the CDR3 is TGTGCCAGCAGCCAAGGGCTAGCGGGGGCCCCATCCTACAATGAGCAGTTCTTC.